The 31 T cell receptor beta chains given below trace back to one sample, sequenced in a study of CD8 T cells in Susac syndrome. The RNA input was roughly 0.45 to 1 ug, and it was reverse transcribed with random hexamers. TCRdb re-analysed the immunoSEQ multiplex PCR reads in MiXCR, keeping a single row per CDR3 protein. This table has some 76,000 distinct CDR3 sequences, about 91% appearing once. The sequenced sample consisted of CD8+ T cells from PBMCs. Every receptor here comes from a human donor with multiple sclerosis.

The chain combines TRBV20-1 with TRBJ2-7, with 8 bases that match TRBD1. The germline V gene encodes CDR1 DFQATT and CDR2 SNEGSKA (reference sequence). The CDR3 has 14 residues. The ends lost 6 bases at V and 2 bases at J; junction bases unmatched: 9. The CDR3 DNA reads TGCAGTGCCCGACAGGGGCCCAGGACCTACGAGCAGTACTTC. This codes for CSARQGPRTYEQYF.

The chain is built from TRBV9 and TRBJ2-1; TRBD1 agrees at 8 bases. Germline trimming cut 0 bases from V and 4 bases from J; bases unmatched to any gene: 3. This CDR3 is built from 15 residues. The germline V gene encodes CDR1 SGDLS and CDR2 YYNGEE. CDR3 loop: CASSVEGQEYNEQFF. The CDR3 DNA reads TGTGCCAGCAGCGTAGAGGGACAGGAATACAATGAGCAGTTCTTC.

The chain links TRBV9 to TRBJ1-5; unclear D gene. Germline V lookup: CDR1 SGDLS, CDR2 YYNGEE. The length of the CDR3 is 13 residues. Trimming stripped 2 bases from V and 5 bases from J, with 8 bases between. As DNA, the CDR3 is TGTGCCAGCAGCGTCAATGTTGATCAGCCCCAGCATTTT. It codes for CASSVNVDQPQHF.

CDR3 residues: CASSQQAQVNTDTQYF. In DNA form, the CDR3 reads TGTGCCAGCAGTCAGCAGGCACAGGTCAACACAGATACGCAGTATTTT. The chain uses TRBV11-2 and TRBJ2-3; D is possibly TRBD1 (5 bases). The CDR3 is 16 residues long. V dropped 6 bases and J dropped 2 bases, with 18 bases sitting between them. CDR1 SGHAT and CDR2 FQNNGV come from the germline V gene.

This chain links TRBV27 with TRBJ2-7, with TRBD1 matching 7 bases. After removal of 3 bases from V and 6 bases from J, the junction contained 5 bases not matched to a gene. The germline V gene encodes CDR1 MNHEY and CDR2 SMNVEV (reference sequence). The CDR3 runs to 13 residues. The CDR3 protein is CASSFPGTVEQYF. The CDR3 DNA sequence: TGTGCCAGCAGTTTCCCCGGGACAGTCGAGCAGTACTTC.

Here the CDR3 DNA reads TGTGCCAGCAGTACCGAGACAGACTTGAACACCGGGGAGCTGTTTTTT. This sequence encodes CASSTETDLNTGELFF. This chain connects TRBV6-5 to TRBJ2-2; D may be TRBD1 (5 bases). The CDR3 is made up of 16 amino acids. V was trimmed by 5 bases and J by 1 base, leaving 14 bases between them. Germline V gene lookup returns CDR1 MNHEY and CDR2 SVGAGI.

The chain joins TRBV27 to TRBJ1-2; no reliable D call. The V end lost 8 bases, the J end lost 4 bases, and 11 bases lay between the germline ends. Germline lookup yields CDR1 MNHEY and CDR2 SMNVEV (reference sequence). This CDR3 is built from 12 residues. CDR3 nucleotide sequence: TGTGCCAGCGATGACCCCGTCTATGGCTACACCTTC. It yields the protein CASDDPVYGYTF.

The CDR3 DNA reads as TGTGCCACCAGTGACCATAACACTGAAGCTTTCTTT. Residues: CATSDHNTEAFF. This chain joins TRBV24-1 and TRBJ1-1, with D uncertain. The germline V gene has CDR1 KGHDR and CDR2 SFDVKD. The CDR3 spans 12 residues. V dropped 4 bases and J dropped 2 bases, with 4 bases sitting between them.

This clonotype was seen a handful of times. The V gene is TRBV19, the J gene TRBJ1-2, with 11 bases matching TRBD1. Germline-derived CDR1 and CDR2 are LNHDA and SQIVND (reference sequence). V shed 6 bases and J 7 bases; nucleotides not matched to a gene: 10. CDR3 length: 15 amino acids. CDR3 loop: CASRSWTGGASGYTF. The DNA of the CDR3 is TGTGCCAGTAGGTCGTGGACAGGGGGCGCATCTGGCTACACCTTC.

This chain uses TRBV13 with TRBJ2-6; unclear D gene. The CDR3 has 15 residues. Trimming left V 5 bases short and J 3 bases short, with 11 bases between. CDR1 and CDR2 (germline): PRHDT, FYEKMQ (reference sequence). CDR3 in amino acids: CASSLGPSGANVLTF. DNA of the CDR3: TGTGCCAGCAGCCTCGGCCCTAGTGGGGCCAACGTCCTGACTTTC. Full variable domain (outside the CDR3, taken from reference TRBV13 and TRBJ2-6): AAGVIQSPRHLIKEKRETATLKCYPIPRHDTVYWYQQGPGQDPQFLISFYEKMQSDKGSIPDRFSAQQFSDYHSELNMSSLELGDSALYFCASSLGPSGANVLTFGAGSRLTVL.

V usage is TRBV7-9 and J usage is TRBJ1-1, with D uncertain. Germline assignment: CDR1 SEHNR and CDR2 FQNEAQ (reference sequence). This CDR3 is built from 12 residues. Between the trimmed V and J ends, which lost 3 bases and 6 bases, there was a span of 8 bases. The CDR3 region is CASSFKEAEAFF. In DNA form, the CDR3 reads TGTGCCAGCAGCTTTAAGGAGGCTGAAGCTTTCTTT.

The gene calls are TRBV6-2 or TRBV6-3 and TRBJ2-7; tentatively, D is TRBD2 (6 bases). V shed 0 bases and J shed 3 bases, with 15 bases lying between them. Germline assignment: CDR1 MNHEY and CDR2 SVGEGT. This CDR3 has 16 residues. The CDR3 region has the DNA TGTGCCAGCAGTTACTCACCCGGGACTGGGGGCTACGAGCAGTACTTC. Translation gives CASSYSPGTGGYEQYF.

The V call is TRBV20-1, the J call TRBJ2-3, with 13 positions matching TRBD2. With V trimmed by 5 bases and J by 3 bases, 11 bases remained unmatched. The length of the CDR3 is 17 residues. The germline CDR1 and CDR2 sequences are DFQATT and SNEGSKA (reference sequence). CDR3 loop: CSAHPRTSGGPTDTQYF. CDR3 DNA sequence: TGCAGTGCTCATCCGCGGACTAGCGGGGGCCCGACAGATACGCAGTATTTT.

This clonotype showed up just a few times. The V call is TRBV7-9, the J call TRBJ2-7; D call uncertain. The CDR3 runs to 14 residues. Trimming stripped 3 bases from V and 1 base from J, with 10 bases between. The germline V gene has CDR1 SEHNR and CDR2 FQNEAQ (reference sequence). The CDR3 loop reads CASSLVGPSYEQYF. As DNA, the CDR3 is TGTGCCAGCAGCTTGGTAGGCCCATCCTACGAGCAGTACTTC.

The chain links TRBV6-5 to TRBJ2-2, with 11 bases aligning to TRBD2. Trimming removed 2 bases from V and 1 base from J; junction bases left unmatched: 0. The CDR3 loop spans 16 amino acids. Germline V lookup: CDR1 MNHEY, CDR2 SVGAGI. The CDR3 DNA follows: TGTGCCAGCAGTTACGGGACTAGCGGGAACACCGGGGAGCTGTTTTTT. Its protein is CASSYGTSGNTGELFF.

J is TRBJ1-4 and V is TRBV7-9; possibly TRBD1 for D (5 bases). The CDR3 is 17 residues long. V was cut by 5 bases and J by 0 bases, with 16 bases left in between. Germline V CDR1 and CDR2: SEHNR, FQNEAQ (reference sequence). CDR3 amino acids: CASSLSRDGTTNEKLFF. CDR3 sequence (DNA): TGTGCCAGCAGCCTTAGTCGGGACGGAACAACTAATGAAAAACTGTTTTTT.

V and J are TRBV27 and TRBJ1-5; 8 nucleotides align to TRBD1. The CDR3 is made up of 15 amino acids. Trimming removed 7 bases from V and 4 bases from J; junction bases left unmatched: 9. The germline V gene encodes CDR1 MNHEY and CDR2 SMNVEV (reference sequence). DNA of the CDR3: TGTGCCAGCACCAAGGACAGGGAGGAAAATCAGCCCCAGCATTTT. This encodes CASTKDREENQPQHF.

V is TRBV5-1 and J is TRBJ2-7; D remains unclear. The CDR3 loop spans 14 amino acids. The V end was cut by 0 bases, the J end by 3 bases, with 10 bases between. The germline CDR1 and CDR2 sequences are SGHRS and YFSETQ. The CDR3, as DNA: TGCGCCAGCAGCTTGGAAGGTTTGGACTACGAGCAGTACTTC. This codes for CASSLEGLDYEQYF.

The J gene is TRBJ1-1, the V gene TRBV2, with D maybe TRBD1 (5 bases). Germline CDR1 and CDR2: SNHLY and FYNNEI. This CDR3 is 14 amino acids long. Trimming took 6 bases from V and 2 from J, leaving 13 bases between them. In DNA form, the CDR3 reads TGTGCCAGCAGAACCGGGACGGGAAACACTGAAGCTTTCTTT. It translates to CASRTGTGNTEAFF.

This sequence joins TRBV28 and TRBJ1-2; unclear D gene. With 6 bases removed from V and 8 bases from J, the gap between germline ends came to 16 bases. This CDR3 region has 13 residues. Germline V gene data show CDR1 as MDHEN and CDR2 as SYDVKM. In DNA form, the CDR3 reads TGTGCCAGCAGCCCTGCCTCCGAAGGCGGCTACACCTTC. Translated: CASSPASEGGYTF.

The V call is TRBV5-5, the J call TRBJ2-2, with 12 bases matching TRBD2. V was pared by 4 bases and J by 7 bases, with 5 bases of the junction left unmatched. The germline V gene encodes CDR1 SGHKS and CDR2 YYEKEE (reference sequence). The length of the CDR3 is 15 residues. The CDR3 reads CASSRLAGEYGELFF. CDR3 sequence (DNA): TGTGCCAGCAGCCGACTAGCGGGAGAGTACGGGGAGCTGTTTTTT.

This sequence joins TRBV15 and TRBJ1-6; D may be TRBD1 (6 bases). The V and J ends lost 4 bases and 9 bases respectively, with 13 bases between them. Germline assignment: CDR1 LNHNV and CDR2 YYDKDF (reference sequence). The CDR3 consists of 14 residues. In DNA form, the CDR3 reads TGTGCCACCAGCAAACAGGGAATGGGTTCACCCCTCCACTTT. Its translation: CATSKQGMGSPLHF.

The CDR3 spells CSVESARHTGELFF. CDR3 DNA: TGCAGCGTTGAGTCGGCAAGGCACACCGGGGAGCTGTTTTTT. This chain links TRBV29-1 with TRBJ2-2; D not resolved. V was cut by 3 bases and J by 3 bases, with 11 bases left in between. The germline gives CDR1 SQVTM, CDR2 ANQGSEA. CDR3 length equals 14 residues.

The chain carries TRBV9 and TRBJ2-5, with 14 bases fitting TRBD2. The junction had 4 bases not matched to a gene; V was cut back by 4 bases and J by 2 bases. Germline V gene lookup returns CDR1 SGDLS and CDR2 YYNGEE. The CDR3 covers 16 residues. The CDR3 protein is CASSFGTSGSQETQYF. CDR3 bases: TGTGCCAGCAGCTTTGGGACTAGCGGGAGTCAAGAGACCCAGTACTTC.

The V gene is TRBV20-1, the J gene TRBJ1-5; D is unclear. V was clipped by 5 bases and J by 1 base, with 18 bases between them. CDR1 and CDR2 (germline): DFQATT, SNEGSKA (reference sequence). CDR3 length equals 16 residues. CDR3 bases: TGCAGTGCTGCAACGGAACTCCACAGAAGCAATCAGCCCCAGCATTTT. Its protein is CSAATELHRSNQPQHF.

The rearrangement uses TRBV4-1 and TRBJ2-1; 10 bases match TRBD2. CDR1 MGHRA and CDR2 YSYEKL come from the germline V gene. V lost 0 bases to trimming and J lost 6 bases; unmatched junction nucleotides: 5. The CDR3 runs to 16 residues. Here the CDR3 DNA reads TGCGCCAGCAGCCAAGAGGGGGCTAGCGGGAGCAATGAGCAGTTCTTC. This gives the protein CASSQEGASGSNEQFF.

This rearrangement joins TRBV20-1 to TRBJ2-5; 10 nucleotides match TRBD1. The V and J ends lost 4 bases and 4 bases, in that order; junction bases with no gene match: 6. The CDR3 sequence is 14 residues long. Germline loops: CDR1 DFQATT, CDR2 SNEGSKA (reference sequence). DNA of the CDR3: TGCAGTGCTACCGGACAGGGGGGGCGAGAGACCCAGTACTTC. It specifies CSATGQGGRETQYF.

The rearrangement uses TRBV19 and TRBJ2-1; D is unresolved. Per the germline V gene, CDR1 is LNHDA and CDR2 is SQIVND (reference sequence). V shed 3 bases and J shed 5 bases, with 14 bases lying between them. The CDR3 is made up of 15 amino acids. This CDR3 is CASSIGGDFNNEQFF. For the CDR3, the DNA is TGTGCCAGTAGTATCGGTGGTGATTTCAACAATGAGCAGTTCTTC.

The chain couples TRBV19 to TRBJ1-3; D uncertain. The V end lost 3 bases, the J end lost 2 bases, and 17 bases lay between the germline ends. Per the germline V gene, CDR1 is LNHDA and CDR2 is SQIVND (reference sequence). CDR3 length: 17 amino acids. The CDR3 nucleotides are TGTGCCAGTAGTATTTGGACGGCCACCACTACTGGAAACACCATATATTTT. Amino acids: CASSIWTATTTGNTIYF. Based on the CDR3 plus reference TRBV19 and TRBJ1-3, the full variable domain is DGGITQSPKYLFRKEGQNVTLSCEQNLNHDAMYWYRQDPGQGLRLIYYSQIVNDFQKGDIAEGYSVSREKKESFPLTVTSAQKNPTAFYLCASSIWTATTTGNTIYFGEGSWLTVV.

The chain is built from TRBV9 and TRBJ2-3; D is possibly TRBD1 or TRBD2 (5 bases each). CDR1 and CDR2 from the germline V gene are SGDLS and YYNGEE. The CDR3 has 16 residues. The germline V and J ends were trimmed by 0 bases and 2 bases, with 13 bases remaining between them. CDR3 sequence: CASSVGWDLNTDTQYF. The CDR3 DNA follows: TGTGCCAGCAGCGTAGGGTGGGACCTTAACACAGATACGCAGTATTTT.

The V and J genes are TRBV19 and TRBJ1-5, with a weak D call TRBD1 (5 bases). The ends were cut back, 6 bases at V and 7 bases at J, with 16 bases in the middle. Per the germline V gene, CDR1 is LNHDA and CDR2 is SQIVND (reference sequence). This CDR3 region has 14 residues. CDR3 sequence reads: CASRPGLGYQPQHF. CDR3 DNA: TGTGCCAGTAGGCCGGGACTTGGGTACCAGCCCCAGCATTTT.